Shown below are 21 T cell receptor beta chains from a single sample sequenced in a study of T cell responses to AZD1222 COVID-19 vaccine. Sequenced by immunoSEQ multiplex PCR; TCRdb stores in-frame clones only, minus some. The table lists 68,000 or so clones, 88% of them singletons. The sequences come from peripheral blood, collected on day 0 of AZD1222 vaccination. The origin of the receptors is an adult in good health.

The CDR3 DNA sequence: TGTGCCAGCAGCTGGGCGGCGGGGATCGAGCAGTACTTC. As protein: CASSWAAGIEQYF. The chain employs TRBV7-2 and TRBJ2-7, with a possible D match to TRBD2 (6 bases). CDR3 length: 13 residues. The V gene lost 4 bases and the J gene lost 6 bases, with 13 bases spanning the gap. CDR1 and CDR2 (germline): SGHTA, FQGNSA. The entire variable domain, with the rest obtained from reference TRBV7-2 and TRBJ2-7, is as follows: GAGVSQSPSNKVTEKGKDVELRCDPISGHTALYWYRQSLGQGLEFLIYFQGNSAPDKSGLPSDRFSAERTGGSVSTLTIQRTQQEDSAVYLCASSWAAGIEQYFGPGTRLTVT.

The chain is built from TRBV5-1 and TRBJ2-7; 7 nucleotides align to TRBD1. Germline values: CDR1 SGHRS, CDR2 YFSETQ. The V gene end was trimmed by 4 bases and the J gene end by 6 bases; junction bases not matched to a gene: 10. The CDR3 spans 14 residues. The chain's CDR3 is CASSPTGQISEQYF. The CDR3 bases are TGCGCCAGCAGCCCGACGGGACAGATCTCCGAGCAGTACTTC.

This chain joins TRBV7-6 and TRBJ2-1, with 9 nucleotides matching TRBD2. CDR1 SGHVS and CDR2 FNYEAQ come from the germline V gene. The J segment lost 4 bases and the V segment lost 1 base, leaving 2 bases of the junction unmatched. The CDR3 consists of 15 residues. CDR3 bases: TGTGCCAGCAGCTTAGAACTAGCGGGTTACAATGAGCAGTTCTTC. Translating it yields CASSLELAGYNEQFF.

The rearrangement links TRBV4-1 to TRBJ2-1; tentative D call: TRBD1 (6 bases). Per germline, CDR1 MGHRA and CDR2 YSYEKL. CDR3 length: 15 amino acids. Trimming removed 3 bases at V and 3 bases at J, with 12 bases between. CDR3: CASSHEGVGYNEQFF. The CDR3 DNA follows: TGCGCCAGCAGCCATGAGGGGGTGGGCTACAATGAGCAGTTCTTC.

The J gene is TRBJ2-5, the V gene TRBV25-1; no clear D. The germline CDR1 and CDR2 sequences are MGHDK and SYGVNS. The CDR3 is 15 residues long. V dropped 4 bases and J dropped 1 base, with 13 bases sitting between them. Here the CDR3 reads CASSGLTVFQETQYF. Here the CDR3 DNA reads TGTGCCAGCAGTGGTCTGACCGTTTTCCAAGAGACCCAGTACTTC. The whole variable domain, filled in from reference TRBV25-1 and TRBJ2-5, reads EADIYQTPRYLVIGTGKKITLECSQTMGHDKMYWYQQDPGMELHLIHYSYGVNSTEKGDLSSESTVSRIRTEHFPLTLESARPSHTSQYLCASSGLTVFQETQYFGPGTRLLVL.

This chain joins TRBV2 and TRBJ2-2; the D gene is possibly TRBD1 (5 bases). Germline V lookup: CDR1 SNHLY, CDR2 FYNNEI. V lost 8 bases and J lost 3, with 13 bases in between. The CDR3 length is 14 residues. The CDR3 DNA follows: TGTGCCAGCTCCAGGGAAGGATACACCGGGGAGCTGTTTTTT. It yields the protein CASSREGYTGELFF. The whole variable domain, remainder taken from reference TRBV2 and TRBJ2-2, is EPEVTQTPSHQVTQMGQEVILRCVPISNHLYFYWYRQILGQKVEFLVSFYNNEISEKSEIFDDQFSVERPDGSNFTLKIRSTKLEDSAMYFCASSREGYTGELFFGEGSRLTVL.

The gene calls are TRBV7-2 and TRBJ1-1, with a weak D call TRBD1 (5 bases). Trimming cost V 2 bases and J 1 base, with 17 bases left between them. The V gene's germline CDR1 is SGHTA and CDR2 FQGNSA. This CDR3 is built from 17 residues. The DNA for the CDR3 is TGTGCCAGCAGCTTAACCCCCGGTTTTAGGGGGAACACTGAAGCTTTCTTT. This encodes CASSLTPGFRGNTEAFF. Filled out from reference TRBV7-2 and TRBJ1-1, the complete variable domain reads GAGVSQSPSNKVTEKGKDVELRCDPISGHTALYWYRQSLGQGLEFLIYFQGNSAPDKSGLPSDRFSAERTGGSVSTLTIQRTQQEDSAVYLCASSLTPGFRGNTEAFFGQGTRLTVV.

The CDR3 loop reads CASGTGTGESPLHF. DNA of the CDR3: TGTGCCAGCGGAACCGGGACAGGGGAGTCACCCCTCCACTTT. This chain joins TRBV6-4 and TRBJ1-6; 10 bases are shared with TRBD1. This CDR3 is 14 amino acids long. CDR1 and CDR2 (germline): MRHNA, SNTAGT. Germline trimming cut 8 bases from V and 10 bases from J; bases unmatched to any gene: 8.

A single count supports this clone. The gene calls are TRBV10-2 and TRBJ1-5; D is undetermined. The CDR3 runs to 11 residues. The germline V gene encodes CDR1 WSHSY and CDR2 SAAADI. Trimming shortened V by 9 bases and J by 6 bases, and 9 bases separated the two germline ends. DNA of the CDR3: TGCGCCAGACGATTTGGTCAGCCCCAGCATTTT. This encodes CARRFGQPQHF.

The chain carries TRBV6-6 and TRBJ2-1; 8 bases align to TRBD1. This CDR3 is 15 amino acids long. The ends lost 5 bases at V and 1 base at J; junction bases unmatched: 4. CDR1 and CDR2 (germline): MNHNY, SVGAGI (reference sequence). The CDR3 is CASSKNRGSYNEQFF. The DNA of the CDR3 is TGTGCCAGCAGTAAAAACAGGGGGTCCTACAATGAGCAGTTCTTC.

The CDR3 is CASSLIPSNQPQHF. CDR3 DNA: TGTGCCAGCAGTTTAATACCTAGCAATCAGCCCCAGCATTTT. The J gene is TRBJ1-5, the V gene TRBV27; D ambiguous. The CDR3 runs 14 residues. CDR1 MNHEY and CDR2 SMNVEV come from the germline V gene (reference sequence). Trimming took 2 bases from V and 0 from J, leaving 5 bases between them.

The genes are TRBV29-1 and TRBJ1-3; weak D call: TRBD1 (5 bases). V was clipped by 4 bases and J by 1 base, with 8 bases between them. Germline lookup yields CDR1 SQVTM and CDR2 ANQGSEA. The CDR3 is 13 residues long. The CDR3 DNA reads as TGCAGCGTTGTTTGGGGGTCTGGAAACACCATATATTTT. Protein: CSVVWGSGNTIYF.

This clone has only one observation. The CDR3: CASSLAGDVYTDTQYF. The DNA of the CDR3 is TGCGCCAGCAGCTTGGCCGGGGATGTATACACAGATACGCAGTATTTT. The rearrangement uses TRBV5-1 and TRBJ2-3, with D perhaps matching TRBD2 (5 bases). Germline CDR1 SGHRS, CDR2 YFSETQ. The V and J ends lost 0 bases and 2 bases respectively, with 13 bases between them. This CDR3 has 16 amino acids. Full variable domain (outside the CDR3, taken from reference TRBV5-1 and TRBJ2-3): KAGVTQTPRYLIKTRGQQVTLSCSPISGHRSVSWYQQTPGQGLQFLFEYFSETQRNKGNFPGRFSGRQFSNSRSEMNVSTLELGDSALYLCASSLAGDVYTDTQYFGPGTRLTVL.

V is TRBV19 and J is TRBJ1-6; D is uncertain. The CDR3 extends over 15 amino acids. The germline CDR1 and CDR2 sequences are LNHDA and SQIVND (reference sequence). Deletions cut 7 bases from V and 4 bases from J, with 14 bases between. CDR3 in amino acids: CASKPTGIYNSPLHF. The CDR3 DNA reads TGTGCCAGTAAACCCACGGGAATTTATAATTCACCCCTCCACTTT.

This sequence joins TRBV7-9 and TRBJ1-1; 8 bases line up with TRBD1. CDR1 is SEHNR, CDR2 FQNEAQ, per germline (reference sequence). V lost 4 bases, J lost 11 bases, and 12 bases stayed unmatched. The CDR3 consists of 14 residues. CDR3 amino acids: CASSSPADRESAFF. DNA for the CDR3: TGTGCCAGCAGCTCACCCGCGGACAGGGAGAGCGCTTTCTTT.

The CDR3 loop is CASSYSGRLNTEAFF. In DNA, the CDR3 is TGTGCCAGCAGTTACTCAGGCAGGTTGAACACTGAAGCTTTCTTT. This rearrangement joins TRBV6-5 to TRBJ1-1, with D hard to call. There are 15 residues in the CDR3. With 0 bases removed from V and 0 bases from J, the gap between germline ends came to 8 bases. The germline V gene has CDR1 MNHEY and CDR2 SVGAGI.

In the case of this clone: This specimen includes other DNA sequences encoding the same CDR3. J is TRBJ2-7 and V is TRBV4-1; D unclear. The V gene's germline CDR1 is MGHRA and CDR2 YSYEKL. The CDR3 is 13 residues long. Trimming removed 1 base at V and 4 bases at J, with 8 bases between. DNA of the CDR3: TGCGCCAGCAGCCAAGTTGTCCCATACGAGCAGTACTTC. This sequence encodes CASSQVVPYEQYF.

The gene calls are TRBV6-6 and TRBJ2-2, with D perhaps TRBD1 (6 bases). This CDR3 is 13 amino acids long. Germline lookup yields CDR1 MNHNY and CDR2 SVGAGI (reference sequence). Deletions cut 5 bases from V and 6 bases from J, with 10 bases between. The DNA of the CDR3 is TGTGCCAGCAGTGCCAGGGGAGCCGGGGAGCTGTTTTTT. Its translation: CASSARGAGELFF.

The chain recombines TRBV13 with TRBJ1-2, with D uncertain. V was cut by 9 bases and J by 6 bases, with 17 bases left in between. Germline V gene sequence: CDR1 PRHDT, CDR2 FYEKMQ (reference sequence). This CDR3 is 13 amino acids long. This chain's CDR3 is CASTRRAADGYTF. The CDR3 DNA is TGTGCCAGTACCCGGCGGGCAGCCGATGGCTACACCTTC.

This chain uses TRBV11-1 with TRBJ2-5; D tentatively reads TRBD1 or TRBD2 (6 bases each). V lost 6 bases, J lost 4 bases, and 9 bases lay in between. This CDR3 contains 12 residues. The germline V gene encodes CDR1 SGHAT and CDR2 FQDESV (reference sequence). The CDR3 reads CASRGGLETQYF. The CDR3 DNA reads TGTGCCAGCAGAGGGGGGTTAGAGACCCAGTACTTC.

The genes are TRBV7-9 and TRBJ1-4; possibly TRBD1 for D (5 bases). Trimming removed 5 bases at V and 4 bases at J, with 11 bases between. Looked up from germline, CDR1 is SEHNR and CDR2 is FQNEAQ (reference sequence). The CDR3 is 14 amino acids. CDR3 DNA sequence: TGTGCCAGCAGCCAGAGGGGTATTAATGAAAAACTGTTTTTT. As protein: CASSQRGINEKLFF.